This T cell receptor (beta chain) was found in a study of blood T cell repertoires in COVID-19. Study at large: Nucleic acid was either cDNA or gDNA, and it came from T cells, B-cell-depleted T cells, or PBMCs.

Sequencing used immunoSEQ multiplex PCR; TCRdb keeps in-frame clones, though not all of them. The sample has approximately 180,000 clones; 75% to 90% are singletons. Germline loops: CDR1 SGDLS, CDR2 YYNGEE. The ends lost 1 base at V and 1 base at J; junction bases unmatched: 2. The CDR3 is 15 residues long. This chain uses TRBV9 with TRBJ1-1; 9 bases line up with TRBD1. The sequenced material came from peripheral blood. The source is a human donor with active or convalescent COVID-19. The donor label of this sample is uncertain. CDR3 amino acids: CASSVKDRGNTEAFF. The CDR3 bases are TGTGCCAGCAGCGTAAAGGACAGGGGGAACACTGAAGCTTTCTTT. Complete variable domain (other parts from reference TRBV9 and TRBJ1-1): DSGVTQTPKHLITATGQRVTLRCSPRSGDLSVYWYQQSLDQGLQFLIQYYNGEERAKGNILERFSAQQFPDLHSELNLSSLELGDSALYFCASSVKDRGNTEAFFGQGTRLTVV.